Included here is one T cell receptor beta chain sequence, with context. The sample originates from a study of blood T cell repertoires in COVID-19. In the study overall: COVID-19 samples from acute and convalescent phases originated in the United States, Italy and Spain. PBMCs, B-cell-depleted T cells, or T cells provided the cDNA or gDNA that made up the material.

V lost 10 bases and J 0 bases, leaving 6 bases between the germline ends. The germline V gene encodes CDR1 MDHEN and CDR2 SYDVKM. The CDR3 is made up of 11 amino acids. Source study methods: Counts of nucleated cells, estimated from reference gene primer amplification, were obtained. TCRdb's copy holds only in-frame clones and misses some; the assay was immunoSEQ multiplex PCR. The DNA gave D and trimming, while V, J and clone size come from that table. The sample includes about 270,000 clones, roughly 84% seen only once; the top ten take approximately 3.1%. This TCR was recovered from a woman aged 18 to 35 with acute or convalescent COVID-19. This chain joins TRBV28 and TRBJ1-2; D remains ambiguous. Sample: peripheral blood. CDR3 sequence (DNA): TGTGCCACCCAGGCTAACTATGGCTACACCTTC. The encoded protein is CATQANYGYTF.